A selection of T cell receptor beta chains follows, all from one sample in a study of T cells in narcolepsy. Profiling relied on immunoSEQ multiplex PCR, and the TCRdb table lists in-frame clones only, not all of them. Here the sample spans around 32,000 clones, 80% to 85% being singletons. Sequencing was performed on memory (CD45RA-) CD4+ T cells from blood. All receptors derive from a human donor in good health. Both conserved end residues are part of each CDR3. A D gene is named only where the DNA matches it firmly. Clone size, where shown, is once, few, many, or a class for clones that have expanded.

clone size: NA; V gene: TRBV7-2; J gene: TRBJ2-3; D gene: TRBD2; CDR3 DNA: TGTGCCAGCAGCTTGACTAGCGGGGGGTTTAGAGATACGCAGTATTTT; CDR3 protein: CASSLTSGGFRDTQYF
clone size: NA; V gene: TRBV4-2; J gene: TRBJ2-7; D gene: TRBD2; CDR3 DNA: TGTGCCAGCAGCCAAGATATCCCACTAGCGGGGGGCACCTACGAGCAGTACTTC; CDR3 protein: CASSQDIPLAGGTYEQYF
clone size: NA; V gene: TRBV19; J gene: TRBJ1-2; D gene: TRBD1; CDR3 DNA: TGTGCCAGCCGTAAGGACGGGACAGCATCGAACTATGGCTACACCTTC; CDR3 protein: CASRKDGTASNYGYTF
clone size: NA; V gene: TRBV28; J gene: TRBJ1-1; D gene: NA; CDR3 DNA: TGTGCCAGCAGTTTAATAAAGAACACTGAGGCTTTCTTT; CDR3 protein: CASSLIKNTEAFF
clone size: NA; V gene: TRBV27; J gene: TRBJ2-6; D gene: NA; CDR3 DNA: TGTGCCAGCAGGAGGAGTGGGGCCAACGTCCTGACTTTC; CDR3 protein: CASRRSGANVLTF
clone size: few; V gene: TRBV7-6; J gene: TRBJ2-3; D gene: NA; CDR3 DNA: TGTGCCAGCAGCTCCCTTGTGGATAGCACAGATACGCAGTATTTT; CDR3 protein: CASSSLVDSTDTQYF
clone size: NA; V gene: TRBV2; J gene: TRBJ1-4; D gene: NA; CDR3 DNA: TGTGCCAGCAGAGAGACGGACGTTAATGAAAAACTGTTTTTT; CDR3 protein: CASRETDVNEKLFF
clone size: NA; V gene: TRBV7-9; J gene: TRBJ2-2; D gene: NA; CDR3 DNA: TGTGCCAGCAGCCTCCTGGACAGGAACACCGGGGAGCTGTTTTTT; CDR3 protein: CASSLLDRNTGELFF
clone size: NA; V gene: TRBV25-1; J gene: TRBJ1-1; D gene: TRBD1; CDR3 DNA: TGTGCCAGCAGTGAAAGATTGATTGACAGGGGGACTGAAGCTTTCTTT; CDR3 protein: CASSERLIDRGTEAFF
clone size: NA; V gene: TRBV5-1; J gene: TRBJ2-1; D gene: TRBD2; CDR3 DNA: TGCGCCAGCAGCCCGGGACTAGCGGGGGAGCGGCAGTTCTTC; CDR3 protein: CASSPGLAGERQFF
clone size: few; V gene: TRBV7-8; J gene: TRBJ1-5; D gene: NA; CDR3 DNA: TGTGCCAGCAGCTTAGCGCAGGGATCTCAGCCCCAGCATTTT; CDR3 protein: CASSLAQGSQPQHF
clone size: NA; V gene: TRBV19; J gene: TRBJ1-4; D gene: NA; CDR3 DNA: TGTGCCAGTAGTATCTCAACGACAGGCACTAATGAAAAACTGTTTTTT; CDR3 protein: CASSISTTGTNEKLFF
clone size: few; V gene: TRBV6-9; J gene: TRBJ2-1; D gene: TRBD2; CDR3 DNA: TGTGCCAGCAGATCCGTCAGCGGGGGGAACTACAATGAGCAGTTCTTC; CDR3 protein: CASRSVSGGNYNEQFF
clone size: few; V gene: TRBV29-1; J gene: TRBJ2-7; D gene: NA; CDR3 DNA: TGCAGCGTTGAAATAGGGCCACGGGGGGAGCAGTACTTC; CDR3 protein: CSVEIGPRGEQYF